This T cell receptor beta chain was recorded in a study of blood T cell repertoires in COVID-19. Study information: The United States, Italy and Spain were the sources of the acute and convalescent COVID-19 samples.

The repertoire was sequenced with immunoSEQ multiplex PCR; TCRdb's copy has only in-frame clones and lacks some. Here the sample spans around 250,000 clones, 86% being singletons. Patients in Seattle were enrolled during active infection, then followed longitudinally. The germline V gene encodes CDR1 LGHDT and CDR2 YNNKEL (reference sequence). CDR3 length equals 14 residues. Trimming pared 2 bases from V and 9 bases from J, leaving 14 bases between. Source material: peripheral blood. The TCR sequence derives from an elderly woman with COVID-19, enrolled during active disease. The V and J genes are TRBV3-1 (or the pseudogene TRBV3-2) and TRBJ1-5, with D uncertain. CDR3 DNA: TGTGCCAGCAGCCAAAATCCTATTGATGGGCCCCAGCATTTT. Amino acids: CASSQNPIDGPQHF.